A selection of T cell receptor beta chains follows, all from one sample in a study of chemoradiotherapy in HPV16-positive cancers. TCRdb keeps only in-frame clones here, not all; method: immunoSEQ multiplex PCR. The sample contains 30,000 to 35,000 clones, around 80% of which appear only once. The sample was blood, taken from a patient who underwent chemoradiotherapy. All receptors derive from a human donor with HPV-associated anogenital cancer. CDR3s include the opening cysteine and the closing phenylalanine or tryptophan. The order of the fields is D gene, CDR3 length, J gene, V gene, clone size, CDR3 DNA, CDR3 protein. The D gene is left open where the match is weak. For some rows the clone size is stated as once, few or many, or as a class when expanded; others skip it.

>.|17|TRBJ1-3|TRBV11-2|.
TGTGCCAGCAGCTTAGCTACGGGACATATATTCGGAAACACCATATATTTT
CASSLATGHIFGNTIYF
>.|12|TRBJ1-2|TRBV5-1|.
TGCGCCAGCAGCTTGATGGGTTACGGCTACACCTTC
CASSLMGYGYTF
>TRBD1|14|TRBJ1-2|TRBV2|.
TGTGCCAGCAGTGAACCGCCGAGTACCAGGGGGCTTTCCTTC
CASSEPPSTRGLSF
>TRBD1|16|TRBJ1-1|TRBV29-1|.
TGCAGCGTTTCCCCCGGGACAGGGGTCGGAAACACTGAAGCTTTCTTT
CSVSPGTGVGNTEAFF
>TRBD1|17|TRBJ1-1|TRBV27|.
TGTGCCAGCAGTTATGGGACAGGGGGCCCGAGGAACACTGAAGCTTTCTTT
CASSYGTGGPRNTEAFF
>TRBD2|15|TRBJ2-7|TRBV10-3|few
TGTGCCATCAGTGAGTCGGTAGCGGGGGGCTACGAGCAGTACTTC
CAISESVAGGYEQYF
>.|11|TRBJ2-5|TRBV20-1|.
TGCAGTGCTAGCACACAAGAGACCCAGTACTTC
CSASTQETQYF
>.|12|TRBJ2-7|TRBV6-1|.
TGTGCCAGCAGTCCGACTGCGTACGAGCAGTACTTC
CASSPTAYEQYF
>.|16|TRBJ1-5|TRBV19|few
TGTGCCAGTAGTACCCGAGAGGGGCTTGGCAATCAGCCCCAGCATTTT
CASSTREGLGNQPQHF
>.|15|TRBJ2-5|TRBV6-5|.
TGTGCCAGCAGCTTCAGGAAGGGGTCGGGGGAGACCCAGTACTTC
CASSFRKGSGETQYF
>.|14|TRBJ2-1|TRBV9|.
TGTGCCAGCAGCGTAGTACCAGTATACAATGAGCAGTTCTTC
CASSVVPVYNEQFF
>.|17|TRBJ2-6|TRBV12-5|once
TGTGCTAGTGCTGAGTGGGGGGTGTACTCTGGGGCCAACGTCCTGACTTTC
CASAEWGVYSGANVLTF
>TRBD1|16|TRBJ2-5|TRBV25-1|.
TGTGCCAGCCAAACGAGTTCGACAGGGTGGAAGGAGACCCAGTACTTC
CASQTSSTGWKETQYF
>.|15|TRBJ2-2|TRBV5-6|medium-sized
TGTGCCAGCAGCTTGGTCCAGGGAGACACCGGGGAGCTGTTTTTT
CASSLVQGDTGELFF
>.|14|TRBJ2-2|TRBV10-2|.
TGCGCCAGCAGTGAGTTCGGGGGACCCGGGGAGCTGTTTTTT
CASSEFGGPGELFF
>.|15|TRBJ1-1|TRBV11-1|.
TGTGCCAGCAGCTTAAGTACACAGGGTTTAACTGAAGCTTTCTTT
CASSLSTQGLTEAFF
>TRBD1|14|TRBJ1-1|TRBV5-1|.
TGCGCCAGCAGCGGCGACAGGGCCGACACTGAAGCTTTCTTT
CASSGDRADTEAFF
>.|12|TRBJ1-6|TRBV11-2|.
TGTGCCAGCAGCTTGCAGAATTCACCCCTCCACTTT
CASSLQNSPLHF
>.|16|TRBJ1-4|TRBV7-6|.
TGTGCCAGCAGCTTAGTTGATTTTGGGCCGGATGAAAAACTGTTTTTT
CASSLVDFGPDEKLFF
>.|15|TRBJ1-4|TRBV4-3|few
TGCGCCAGCAGCCAAGATATCGGAACCAATGAAAAACTGTTTTTT
CASSQDIGTNEKLFF
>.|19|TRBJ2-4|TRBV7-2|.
TGTGCCAGCAGCTTGGCGGGGGCAAAGACTCTAGGGCGGGGAAACATTCAGTACTTC
CASSLAGAKTLGRGNIQYF
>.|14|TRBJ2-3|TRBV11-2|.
TGTGCCAGCAGCGGGGTGGGCTCAAAGGATACGCAGTATTTT
CASSGVGSKDTQYF
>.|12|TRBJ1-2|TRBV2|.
TGTGCCAGCAGTGACAGGGGATATGGCTACACCTTC
CASSDRGYGYTF
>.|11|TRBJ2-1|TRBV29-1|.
TGCAGCGTCCCCAGGATCAATGAGCAGTTCTTC
CSVPRINEQFF
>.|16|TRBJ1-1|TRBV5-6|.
TGTGCCAGCAGCTTGCAGGGACGCCCGATGAACACTGAAGCTTTCTTT
CASSLQGRPMNTEAFF
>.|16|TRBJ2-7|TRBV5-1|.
TGCGCCAGCAGCTCGGGGCTGGCAGGACTCTCCTACGAGCAGTACTTC
CASSSGLAGLSYEQYF
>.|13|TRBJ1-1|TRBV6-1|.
TGTGCCAGCAGTCGGACAGCGAACACTGAAGCTTTCTTT
CASSRTANTEAFF
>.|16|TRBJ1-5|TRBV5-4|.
TGTGCCAGCAGAATTTCCCCAGGGGAGGGCAATCAGCCCCAGCATTTT
CASRISPGEGNQPQHF
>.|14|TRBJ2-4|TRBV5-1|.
TGCGCCAGCAGCTTGGCCGGTATGAAGGGACCACAGTACTTC
CASSLAGMKGPQYF
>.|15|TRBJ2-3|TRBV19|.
TGTGCCAGTAGTATCTTTGGGGGCGCGGTAGATACGCAGTATTTT
CASSIFGGAVDTQYF
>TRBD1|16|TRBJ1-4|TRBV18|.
TGTGCCAGCTCACCCGGGACAGGGAACGCGTATGAAAAACTGTTTTTT
CASSPGTGNAYEKLFF
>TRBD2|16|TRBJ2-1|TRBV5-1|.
TGCGCCAGCAGCTTCCTAGCGGGGGTTACCTACAATGAGCAGTTCTTC
CASSFLAGVTYNEQFF
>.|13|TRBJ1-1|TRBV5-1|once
TGCGCCAGCAGCTTCGGGGCTAACACTGAAGCTTTCTTT
CASSFGANTEAFF
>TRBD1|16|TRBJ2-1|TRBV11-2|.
TGTGCCAGCAGCTTAGCGGGGACAGGGGGCTACAATGAGCAGTTCTTC
CASSLAGTGGYNEQFF
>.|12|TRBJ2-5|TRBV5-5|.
TGTGCCAGCAGCCGGACAGTCGAGACCCAGTACTTC
CASSRTVETQYF
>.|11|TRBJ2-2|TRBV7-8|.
TGTGCCAGCAGCTACGCCGGGGAGCTGTTTTTT
CASSYAGELFF
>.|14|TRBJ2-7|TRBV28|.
TGTGCCAGCAGTTTAATTGCGGGGGCTCGAGAGCAGTACTTC
CASSLIAGAREQYF
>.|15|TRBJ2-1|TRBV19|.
TGTGCCAGTAGTATGGAGGGTCACTCCTACAATGAGCAGTTCTTC
CASSMEGHSYNEQFF
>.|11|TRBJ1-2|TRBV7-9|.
TGTGCCAGCAACTCCAAGGGTGGCTACACCTTC
CASNSKGGYTF
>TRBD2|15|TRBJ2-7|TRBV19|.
TGTGCCAGTAGTATCGGGGCGGGGGTACCCTACGAGCAGTACTTC
CASSIGAGVPYEQYF
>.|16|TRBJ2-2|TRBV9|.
TGTGCCAGCAGCGTAGTGGTGGGGAGAAGCACCGGGGAGCTGTTTTTT
CASSVVVGRSTGELFF
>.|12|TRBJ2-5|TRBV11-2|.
TGTGCCAGCAGCTTACCCGCCGAGACCCAGTACTTC
CASSLPAETQYF
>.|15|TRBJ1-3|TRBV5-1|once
TGCGCCAGCAGCTTGGCCATGGGGCCTGGAAACACCATATATTTT
CASSLAMGPGNTIYF
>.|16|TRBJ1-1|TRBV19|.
TGTGCCAGTAGTACCGGCGCCGGGTTCGTGAACACTGAAGCTTTCTTT
CASSTGAGFVNTEAFF
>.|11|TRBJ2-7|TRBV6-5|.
TGTGCCAGCACCGAAGGATACGAGCAGTACTTC
CASTEGYEQYF
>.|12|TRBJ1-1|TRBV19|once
TGTGCCAGTAGTATACCTGACGGTCCGCTGTTCTTT
CASSIPDGPLFF
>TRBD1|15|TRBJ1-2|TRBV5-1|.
TGCGCCAGCAGCTTGGGACAGGGGACTATCTATGGCTACACCTTC
CASSLGQGTIYGYTF
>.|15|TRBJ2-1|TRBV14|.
TGTGCCAGCAGCCAAGAAATCTTCTCCTACAATGAGCAGTTCTTC
CASSQEIFSYNEQFF
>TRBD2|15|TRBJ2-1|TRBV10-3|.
TGTGCCATCAGCCGTCTAGCGGGTGGTACTAATGAGCAGTTCTTC
CAISRLAGGTNEQFF
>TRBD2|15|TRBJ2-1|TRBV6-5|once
TGTGCCAGCAGTCCACTAGCGGGTGCTTACAATGAGCAGTTCTTC
CASSPLAGAYNEQFF
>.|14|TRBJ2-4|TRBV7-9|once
TGTGCCAGCAGCGCGACAGAAGCTAAAAACATTCAGTACTTC
CASSATEAKNIQYF
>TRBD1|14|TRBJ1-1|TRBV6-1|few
TGTGCCAGCATCCTGGCAGGGGGCAACACTGAAGCTTTCTTT
CASILAGGNTEAFF
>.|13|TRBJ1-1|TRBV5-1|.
TGCGCCAGCAGCTCCCAGCCCAACACTGAAGCTTTCTTT
CASSSQPNTEAFF
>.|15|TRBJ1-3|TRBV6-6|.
TGTGCCAGCAGTGCCGCGGACATCTCTGGAAACACCATATATTTT
CASSAADISGNTIYF
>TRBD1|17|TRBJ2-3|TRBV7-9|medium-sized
TGTGCCAGCAGCCCAAATCGACAGGGGTTTGGCACAGATACGCAGTATTTT
CASSPNRQGFGTDTQYF